The sequence of this T cell receptor beta chain was determined in a study of identical twins. Each CDR3 protein gets one entry after TCRdb re-called the 5' RACE reads with MiXCR. This sample yields under 900,000 distinct CDR3 sequences, of which about 18% are seen a single time; about an eighth belongs to the top ten. Losses at the gene ends were 1 base for V and 6 bases for J; bases not matched to a gene: 7. The length of the CDR3 is 15 residues. Another study also made use of these data, one on T cells expressing NK-cell markers. That report adds: Most of the eight sequenced donors were classified as HCMV-seropositive, and one was classified as seronegative.

Sequences were obtained from PBMCs. The clonotype originates from a woman under 30 in good health. This chain links TRBV12-3 or TRBV12-4 with TRBJ2-7, with 9 bases lining up with TRBD1. The CDR3 DNA sequence: TGTGCCAGCAGTTTAGTTGGGACAGGGAGCGCCGAGCAGTACTTC. It encodes CASSLVGTGSAEQYF.